The clone carrying this T cell receptor (beta chain) was counted at least ten times. TCRdb re-derived calls from the 5' RACE reads in MiXCR, one entry per CDR3 protein. The table shows about 49,000 distinct CDR3 sequences, with 10% occurring only once. As to time point: longitudinal time-point 1 (baseline). The source of the sample is a study of neurological immune-mediated disorders. In germline, CDR1 is LGHDT, CDR2 YNNKEL (reference sequence). J gave up 1 base and V 0 bases, and 5 bases lay outside the gene matches. This CDR3 spans 18 amino acids. V usage is TRBV3-1 and J usage is TRBJ2-5; TRBD2 matches 13 bases. Sequenced material: PBMCs. The sequence was collected from a woman aged 40 to 55 in good health. CDR3 coding DNA: TGTGCCAGCAGCCAAGATCGGGGACTAGCGGGGACCCAAGAGACCCAGTACTTC. It translates to CASSQDRGLAGTQETQYF.